These 9 T cell receptor beta chains came from one sample sequenced in a study of cytomegalovirus exposure and HLA in healthy donors (dated by TCRdb to the late 2010s). Library construction relied on the immunoSEQ multiplex PCR assay. The multiplex PCR relied on a mix of 60 forward primers for TCR Vbeta segments and 13 reverse primers for TCR Jbeta segments. In its TCRdb copy, this immuneACCESS table keeps in-frame sequences only and misses some clones. Where compared with another copy, unresolved V genes explain less than half of these, and the others have no known cause. The sample table contains fewer than 250,000 clones; only one count was recorded for about 80% of them. Less than 1.1% of the sample lies in the top ten. Sequencing used PBMCs. These receptor sequences come from a middle-aged woman in good health and CMV-seronegative.

The CDR3 DNA follows: TGTGCCAGCAGTTATCGGGGACTAGCGTTCGGGAATGAGCAGTTCTTC. Translated: CASSYRGLAFGNEQFF. V usage is TRBV6-5 and J usage is TRBJ2-1; 10 bases align to TRBD2. This CDR3 has 16 residues. Per germline, CDR1 MNHEY and CDR2 SVGAGI. With 3 bases clipped from V and 7 bases from J, the junction kept 9 bases outside the gene matches.

The chain is built from TRBV19 and TRBJ2-2, with D possibly TRBD1 on 6 matching bases. The CDR3 covers 14 residues. The germline V and J ends were trimmed by 7 bases and 8 bases, with 17 bases remaining between them. In germline, CDR1 is LNHDA, CDR2 SQIVND (reference sequence). The CDR3 spells CASTQTRTAGELFF. The CDR3 DNA follows: TGTGCCAGTACCCAGACCCGGACAGCTGGGGAGCTGTTTTTT.

This clone was recorded only once. V usage is TRBV30 and J usage is TRBJ1-5, with TRBD1 identical over 8 bases. Germline lookup yields CDR1 GTSNPN and CDR2 SVGIG (reference sequence). The CDR3 runs 15 residues. V trimming: 1 base; J trimming: 4 bases; junction bases outside the gene matches: 6. The CDR3 DNA sequence: TGTGCCTGGAGTGATGACAGGGGAGAGAATCAGCCCCAGCATTTT. Amino acid sequence: CAWSDDRGENQPQHF. The variable domain in full, completed from reference TRBV30 and TRBJ1-5, reads SQTIHQWPATLVQPVGSPLSLECTVEGTSNPNLYWYRQAAGRGLQLLFYSVGIGQISSEVPQNLSASRPQDRQFILSSKKLLLSDSGFYLCAWSDDRGENQPQHFGDGTRLSIL.

DNA of the CDR3: TGTGCCAGCAGTTCCGGGCAGGGGCGAACCCACAGTGAGCAGTTCTTC. Translating it yields CASSSGQGRTHSEQFF. The rearrangement uses TRBV28 and TRBJ2-1, with D possibly matching TRBD1 (6 bases). Germline-derived CDR1 and CDR2 are MDHEN and SYDVKM. The CDR3 is 16 amino acids. The germline V and J ends were trimmed by 4 bases and 9 bases, with 22 bases remaining between them.

The rearrangement joins TRBV19 to TRBJ1-1; 7 bases line up with TRBD1. CDR1 and CDR2 from the germline V gene are LNHDA and SQIVND (reference sequence). Trimming removed 7 bases from V and 0 bases from J; junction bases left unmatched: 8. The CDR3 has 15 residues. CDR3 DNA sequence: TGTGCCAGTAATCGAGGGGGCGCTTTGAACACTGAAGCTTTCTTT. It translates to CASNRGGALNTEAFF.

V usage is TRBV11-2 and J usage is TRBJ1-5; TRBD1 matches 8 bases. The length of the CDR3 is 13 residues. V lost 5 bases to trimming and J lost 5 bases; unmatched junction nucleotides: 2. Germline V gene sequence: CDR1 SGHAT, CDR2 FQNNGV. CDR3 in amino acids: CASSPTGDQPQHF. The DNA of the CDR3 is TGTGCCAGCAGCCCGACAGGGGATCAGCCCCAGCATTTT.

For this clone: The identical CDR3 is also encoded by other nucleotide sequences in the sample. The rearrangement links TRBV9 to TRBJ2-5, with a possible D match to TRBD1 (7 bases). This CDR3 region has 15 residues. Trimming took 0 bases from V and 6 from J, leaving 15 bases between them. CDR1 is SGDLS, CDR2 YYNGEE, per germline. The CDR3 coding sequence is TGTGCCAGCAGCGTAGGGCAGGGGGAGGCGCAGACCCAGTACTTC. Protein product: CASSVGQGEAQTQYF.

This clone was counted between two and nine times. The CDR3 protein is CASSLTSGYEQYF. CDR3 DNA: TGTGCCAGCAGCTTAACTAGCGGCTACGAGCAGTACTTC. The chain recombines TRBV7-2 with TRBJ2-7; 8 bases line up with TRBD2. Trimming took 2 bases from V and 3 from J; bases not matched to a gene: 0. The CDR3 loop spans 13 amino acids. Per the germline V gene, CDR1 is SGHTA and CDR2 is FQGNSA.

The chain joins TRBV5-1 to TRBJ1-3; D remains ambiguous. The germline V gene has CDR1 SGHRS and CDR2 YFSETQ. V lost 4 bases to trimming and J lost 0 bases, with 8 bases between them. The CDR3 totals 14 residues. The CDR3 nucleotides are TGCGCCAGCAGCCCGTCCCTCTCTGGAAACACCATATATTTT. The encoded protein is CASSPSLSGNTIYF.